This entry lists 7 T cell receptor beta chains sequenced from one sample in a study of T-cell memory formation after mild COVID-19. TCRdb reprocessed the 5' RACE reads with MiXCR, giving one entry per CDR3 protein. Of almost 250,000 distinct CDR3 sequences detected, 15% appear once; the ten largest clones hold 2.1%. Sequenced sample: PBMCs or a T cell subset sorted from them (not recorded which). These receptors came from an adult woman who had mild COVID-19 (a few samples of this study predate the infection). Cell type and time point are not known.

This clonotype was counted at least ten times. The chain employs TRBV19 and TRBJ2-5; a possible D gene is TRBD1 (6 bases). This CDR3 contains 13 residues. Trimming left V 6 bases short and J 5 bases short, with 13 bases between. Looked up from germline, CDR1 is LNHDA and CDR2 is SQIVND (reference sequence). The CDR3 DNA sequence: TGTGCCAGTAGCCAACAGGGCTGGGAGACCCAGTACTTC. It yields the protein CASSQQGWETQYF. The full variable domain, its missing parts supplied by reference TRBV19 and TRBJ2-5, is DGGITQSPKYLFRKEGQNVTLSCEQNLNHDAMYWYRQDPGQGLRLIYYSQIVNDFQKGDIAEGYSVSREKKESFPLTVTSAQKNPTAFYLCASSQQGWETQYFGPGTRLLVL.

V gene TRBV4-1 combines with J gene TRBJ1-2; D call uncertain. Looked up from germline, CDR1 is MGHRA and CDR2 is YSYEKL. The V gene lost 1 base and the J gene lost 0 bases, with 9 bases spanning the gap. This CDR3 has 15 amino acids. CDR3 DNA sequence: TGCGCCAGCAGCCAAGGCCGGATGACTAACTATGGCTACACCTTC. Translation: CASSQGRMTNYGYTF.

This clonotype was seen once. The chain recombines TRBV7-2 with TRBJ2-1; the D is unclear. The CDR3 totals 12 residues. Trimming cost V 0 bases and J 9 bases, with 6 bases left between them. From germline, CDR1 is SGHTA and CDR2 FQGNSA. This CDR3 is CASSLARTEQFF. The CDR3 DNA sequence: TGTGCCAGCAGCTTAGCACGCACTGAGCAGTTCTTC.

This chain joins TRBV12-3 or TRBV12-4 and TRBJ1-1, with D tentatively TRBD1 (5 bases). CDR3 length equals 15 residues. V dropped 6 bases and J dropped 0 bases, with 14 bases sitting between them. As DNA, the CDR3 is TGTGCCAGCAGGATAACAGGAGCCCTGAACACTGAAGCTTTCTTT. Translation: CASRITGALNTEAFF.

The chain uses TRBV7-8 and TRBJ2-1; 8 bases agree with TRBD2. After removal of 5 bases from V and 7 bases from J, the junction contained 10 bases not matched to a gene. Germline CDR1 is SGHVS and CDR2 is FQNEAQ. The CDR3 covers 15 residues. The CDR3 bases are TGTGCCAGCAGCCCAACCGGGACTAGTAGTAATGAGCAGTTCTTC. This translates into CASSPTGTSSNEQFF.

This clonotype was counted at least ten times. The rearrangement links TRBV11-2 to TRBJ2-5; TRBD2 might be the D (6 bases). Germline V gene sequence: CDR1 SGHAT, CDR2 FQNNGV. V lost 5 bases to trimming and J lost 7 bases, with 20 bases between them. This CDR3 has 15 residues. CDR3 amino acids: CASSPGLALRVTQYF. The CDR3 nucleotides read TGTGCCAGCAGCCCGGGACTTGCCTTGCGGGTGACCCAGTACTTC. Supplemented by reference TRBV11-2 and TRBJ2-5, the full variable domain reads EAGVAQSPRYKIIEKRQSVAFWCNPISGHATLYWYQQILGQGPKLLIQFQNNGVVDDSQLPKDRFSAERLKGVDSTLKIQPAKLEDSAVYLCASSPGLALRVTQYFGPGTRLLVL.

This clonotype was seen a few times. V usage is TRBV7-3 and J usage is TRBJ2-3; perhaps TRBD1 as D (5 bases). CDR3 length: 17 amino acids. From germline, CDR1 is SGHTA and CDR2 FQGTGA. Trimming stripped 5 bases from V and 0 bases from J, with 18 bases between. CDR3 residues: CASSPWGTELSTDTQYF. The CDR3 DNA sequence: TGTGCCAGCAGCCCATGGGGCACAGAGCTTAGCACAGATACGCAGTATTTT. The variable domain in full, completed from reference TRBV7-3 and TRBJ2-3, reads GAGVSQTPSNKVTEKGKYVELRCDPISGHTALYWYRQSLGQGPEFLIYFQGTGAADDSGLPNDRFFAVRPEGSVSTLKIQRTERGDSAVYLCASSPWGTELSTDTQYFGPGTRLTVL.